The following is a T cell receptor (beta chain) sequence with its context. Its antigen is unknown. Germline assignment: CDR1 MDHEN and CDR2 SYDVKM. This CDR3 has 17 residues. This entry belongs to a study of CXCR3-negative and CXCR3-positive naive CD8 T cells. The TRB libraries of cDNA were built by UMI-labeled 5' RACE. From its re-call of the 5' RACE reads, TCRdb lists each CDR3 protein once, without DNA. This table holds approximately 140,000 distinct CDR3 sequences. Study-level findings and limits: The study found more hydrophobic TRB CDR3s in CXCR3-positive naive cells than in CXCR3-negative naive cells. Comparably high diversity marked both naive subsets, whereas memory CD8+ cells had much lower diversity. Most assays were run on fresh PBMCs (CXCR3 expression partially decreased after cryopreservation).

CD45RO-CCR7+CD27+CD95- cells counted as naive CD8+ T cells. The V gene is TRBV28, the J gene TRBJ2-3. Sequenced: naive CXCR3+ CD8+ T cells from blood. Subset meaning: CD45RO-CCR7+CD27+CD95- naive CD8+ T cells expressing CXCR3 (TNR3+). This clonotype was obtained from a human donor in good health. Some clones in this sample may be carry-over from other donors' samples. CDR3: CASSPRALRPSTDTQYF.